This T cell receptor (beta chain) is from a study of human CD8 memory T cell subsets. General study findings and limits: The authors found that stem-like memory and precursor exhausted T cell repertoires overlapped minimally. Chao1 was used to estimate diversity, and its estimates suggested stem-like memory T cells were more diverse than precursor exhausted T cells.

UMI-labeled 5' RACE was the method by which TCR beta libraries were made. Reprocessing the 5' RACE reads, TCRdb reports a single entry for every CDR3 protein and omits DNA. In total, the table holds about 6,000 distinct CDR3 sequences. Points on this clonotype: As yet, its antigen is unknown.

Negative magnetic separation was used for the enrichment of total CD8+ T cells. The source of the RNA was duplicate vials containing fewer than 180,000 sorted CD8+ T cells for each subset. The CDR3 runs to 16 residues. Sequenced material: CD8+ effector memory T cells (TEM) sorted from PBMCs. The sample's subset: effector memory CD8 T cells, CCR7- CD45RO+ CD95+. The TCR sequence derives from a human donor in good health. The chain recombines TRBV21-1 with TRBJ2-3; TCRdb outputs TRBD2, but without DNA this stays unchecked. TRBV21-1 is a recognized pseudogene. CDR3 loop: CASSKRSSGVTDTQYF.